One and the same sample provided the 22 T cell receptor beta chains below, sequenced in a study of post-analysis software for immune sequencing data. Unique molecular identifiers were built into the TCR beta cDNA libraries. TCRdb used MiXCR to reprocess the PCR reads, holding one entry per CDR3 protein. Here the sample spans about 770,000 distinct CDR3 sequences, about 43% being singletons. Antigen specificity for these receptors is unknown. Findings and caveats of the study: The study found TRBV5-6, TRBV5-1 and TRBV20-1 among five or six TRBV segments more frequent in patients than controls.

What was sequenced was blood. These receptors were obtained from a girl aged 5-17 years with multiple sclerosis.

This clonotype was recorded a few times. The chain carries TRBV9 and TRBJ2-1; D is undetermined. The V end lost 1 base, the J end lost 3 bases, and 11 bases lay between the germline ends. The length of the CDR3 is 15 residues. Germline V gives CDR1 SGDLS, CDR2 YYNGEE. The DNA for the CDR3 is TGTGCCAGCAGCGTATTAGACGGCTTCTACAATGAGCAGTTCTTC. It yields the protein CASSVLDGFYNEQFF.

Only one count was recorded for this clonotype. The genes are TRBV5-1 and TRBJ1-5; 7 bases agree with TRBD1. CDR1 SGHRS and CDR2 YFSETQ come from the germline V gene. The CDR3 runs to 16 residues. J was trimmed by 0 bases and V by 4 bases; bases with no gene match: 7. The CDR3 loop is CASSPGTDLSNQPQHF. The CDR3, as DNA: TGCGCCAGCAGCCCCGGGACAGACCTTAGCAATCAGCCCCAGCATTTT.

The V call is TRBV27, the J call TRBJ2-7, with a possible D match to TRBD1 (6 bases). Germline V gene data show CDR1 as MNHEY and CDR2 as SMNVEV (reference sequence). V lost 3 bases to trimming and J lost 5 bases, with 20 bases between them. CDR3 length equals 16 residues. This CDR3 reads CASSFSAGTTTHEQYF. For the CDR3, the DNA is TGTGCCAGCAGTTTTTCCGCCGGGACAACGACCCACGAGCAGTACTTC.

The chain joins TRBV20-1 to TRBJ2-7, with D possibly being TRBD2 (5 bases). Germline lookup yields CDR1 DFQATT and CDR2 SNEGSKA (reference sequence). This CDR3 is 13 amino acids long. The ends were cut back, 7 bases at V and 6 bases at J, with 19 bases in the middle. The CDR3 DNA is TGCAGTGTTAAGCGGTCTCTGATGTCCGAGCAGTACTTC. It specifies CSVKRSLMSEQYF.

This clonotype has only a few counts. One end of the junction fails to match germline, which may point to a read error. J is TRBJ2-5 and V is TRBV29-1, with D possibly called TRBD1 or TRBD2 (6 bases each). Germline V CDR1 and CDR2: SQVTM, ANQGSEA. This CDR3 is 15 amino acids long. This CDR3 reads CSVEGGTLPRETQYF. As DNA, the CDR3 is TGCAGCGTCGAAGGGGGGACTCTCCCCCGGGAGACCCAGTACTTC. The full variable domain, its missing parts supplied by reference TRBV29-1 and TRBJ2-5, is SAVISQKPSRDICQRGTSLTIQCQVDSQVTMMFWYRQQPGQSLTLIATANQGSEATYESGFVIDKFPISRPNLTFSTLTVSNMSPEDSSIYLCSVEGGTLPRETQYFGPGTRLLVL.

This clonotype has just a few counts. The rearrangement links TRBV28 to TRBJ2-1; 7 bases are shared with TRBD2. Germline V gene data show CDR1 as MDHEN and CDR2 as SYDVKM. The CDR3 totals 15 residues. The ends lost 4 bases at V and 3 bases at J; junction bases unmatched: 6. The CDR3 sequence: CASSSGEGGYNEQFF. In nucleotides, the CDR3 is TGTGCCAGCAGTTCCGGGGAGGGCGGCTACAATGAGCAGTTCTTC.

The V and J genes are TRBV6-5 and TRBJ2-7; weak D call: TRBD2 (6 bases). Germline V CDR1 and CDR2: MNHEY, SVGAGI. Trimming left V 7 bases short and J 2 bases short, with 15 bases between. The CDR3 is 14 residues long. The CDR3: CASTKLADTYEQYF. The CDR3 DNA reads TGTGCCAGCACCAAACTAGCTGACACCTACGAGCAGTACTTC.

The gene calls are TRBV6-6 and TRBJ2-4; TRBD2 matches 9 bases. Germline assignment: CDR1 MNHNY and CDR2 SVGAGI (reference sequence). Germline trimming cut 5 bases from V and 13 bases from J; bases unmatched to any gene: 12. CDR3 length equals 14 residues. CDR3: CASSRVAGALTQYF. The CDR3 DNA is TGTGCCAGCAGTCGCGTAGCGGGAGCTCTAACCCAGTACTTC.

This clonotype has only a few counts. The chain combines TRBV19 with TRBJ2-1, with D tentatively TRBD2 (6 bases). CDR3 size: 13 residues. Trimming left V 1 base short and J 8 bases short, with 9 bases between. Per the germline V gene, CDR1 is LNHDA and CDR2 is SQIVND (reference sequence). The CDR3 nucleotides read TGTGCCAGTAGTATAGTCGGGGGAGATGAGCAGTTCTTC. It yields the protein CASSIVGGDEQFF.

This chain joins TRBV20-1 and TRBJ1-5, with 9 bases aligning to TRBD1. This CDR3 spans 14 amino acids. V lost 5 bases, J lost 9 bases, and 11 bases stayed unmatched. The V gene's germline CDR1 is DFQATT and CDR2 SNEGSKA (reference sequence). CDR3 sequence reads: CSAFLGTGPGPQHF. The DNA for the CDR3 is TGCAGTGCTTTCCTCGGGACAGGGCCGGGGCCCCAGCATTTT.

This clonotype appeared a single time. A read error is likely, as this CDR3 ends without the conserved phenylalanine or tryptophan. The rearrangement links TRBV12-3 or TRBV12-4 to TRBJ2-6, with TRBD1 matching over 7 bases. Trimming at V came to 6 bases and at J to 2 bases, leaving 16 bases not matched to a gene. The CDR3 totals 19 residues. The CDR3 here is CASSVGEGKGGPGANVLTC. The CDR3 DNA reads as TGTGCCAGCAGCGTGGGGGAAGGTAAAGGGGGCCCTGGGGCCAACGTCCTGACTTGC.

The V call is TRBV11-2, the J call TRBJ2-2, with TRBD1 matching over 9 bases. The CDR3 covers 14 residues. V trimming: 5 bases; J trimming: 8 bases; junction bases outside the gene matches: 6. CDR1 and CDR2 (germline): SGHAT, FQNNGV. The CDR3 sequence: CASSPNRGPGELFF. The CDR3 bases are TGTGCCAGCAGCCCCAACAGGGGGCCGGGGGAGCTGTTTTTT.

A few counts support this clonotype. The V call is TRBV7-3, the J call TRBJ2-6; no clear D gene. V was cut by 4 bases and J by 1 base, with 5 bases left in between. The CDR3 is made up of 14 amino acids. Per the germline V gene, CDR1 is SGHTA and CDR2 is FQGTGA. CDR3 sequence reads: CASSWMSGANVLTF. In DNA form, the CDR3 reads TGTGCCAGCAGCTGGATGTCTGGGGCCAACGTCCTGACTTTC.

Points on this clonotype: One end of the junction is discordant with germline, which a read error may explain. This chain links TRBV6-5 with TRBJ2-1, with 9 bases matching TRBD2. The CDR3 has 19 amino acids. Germline loops: CDR1 MNHEY, CDR2 SVGAGI. The CDR3 DNA follows: TGTGCCAGCAGTTACTCTGCGGGGGGGGTCCAATTATCATACAATGGGCAGTTCTTC. Protein: CASSYSAGGVQLSYNGQFF.

This chain joins TRBV7-2 and TRBJ2-3; possible D gene TRBD2, 6 bases. Germline assignment: CDR1 SGHTA and CDR2 FQGNSA. The CDR3 covers 12 residues. Trimming left V 5 bases short and J 11 bases short, with 14 bases between. CDR3 coding DNA: TGTGCCAGCAGCCTCCTGGGAGGTTGGCAGTATTTT. Translation: CASSLLGGWQYF.

J is TRBJ2-3 and V is TRBV30; 11 bases align to TRBD2. V was pared by 4 bases and J by 5 bases, with 8 bases of the junction left unmatched. In germline, CDR1 is GTSNPN, CDR2 SVGIG (reference sequence). The CDR3 loop spans 15 amino acids. In nucleotides, the CDR3 is TGTGCCTGGACGAGTAGCGGGAGGGCCATAGATACGCAGTATTTT. Translated: CAWTSSGRAIDTQYF.

The V and J genes are TRBV29-1 and TRBJ1-1; TRBD1 aligns across 7 bases. From germline, CDR1 is SQVTM and CDR2 ANQGSEA. The CDR3 is made up of 18 amino acids. V lost 2 bases, J lost 0 bases, and 15 bases stayed unmatched. As DNA, the CDR3 is TGCAGCGTTGAATCGGAATTTGGCACAGGGGAAATGAACACTGAAGCTTTCTTT. Translating it yields CSVESEFGTGEMNTEAFF. The variable domain in full, with the rest retrieved from reference TRBV29-1 and TRBJ1-1, is SAVISQKPSRDICQRGTSLTIQCQVDSQVTMMFWYRQQPGQSLTLIATANQGSEATYESGFVIDKFPISRPNLTFSTLTVSNMSPEDSSIYLCSVESEFGTGEMNTEAFFGQGTRLTVV.

V and J are TRBV6-1 and TRBJ2-5; TRBD1 matches at 11 bases. V gave up 6 bases and J gave up 4 bases; unmatched junction bases: 7. This CDR3 is built from 15 residues. Germline V lookup: CDR1 MNHNS, CDR2 SASEGT. This CDR3 reads CASRPGTGGGETQYF. CDR3 DNA sequence: TGTGCCAGCAGGCCCGGGACAGGGGGTGGAGAGACCCAGTACTTC.

The rearrangement joins TRBV4-2 to TRBJ2-1; no clear D gene. V was pared by 1 base and J by 10 bases, with 8 bases between. Germline CDR1 reads LGHNA; CDR2 reads YNFKEQ. The CDR3 spans 12 residues. The CDR3 DNA follows: TGTGCCAGCAGCCAAGGACCGGCAGAGCAGTTCTTC. It codes for CASSQGPAEQFF.

V usage is TRBV20-1 and J usage is TRBJ2-1, with 9 bases identical to TRBD2. Germline lookup yields CDR1 DFQATT and CDR2 SNEGSKA (reference sequence). The CDR3 covers 14 residues. V shed 2 bases, J shed 5 bases, and the junction held 4 bases outside the gene matches. The DNA of the CDR3 is TGCAGTGCTAGACAGGCTAGCGGGAACAATGAGCAGTTCTTC. Translation gives CSARQASGNNEQFF.

This clonotype was counted between two and nine times. The chain links TRBV30 to TRBJ1-2; 8 bases line up with TRBD1. CDR1 GTSNPN and CDR2 SVGIG come from the germline V gene (reference sequence). The V and J ends lost 2 bases and 2 bases, in that order; junction bases with no gene match: 7. CDR3 length: 15 amino acids. The CDR3 DNA is TGTGCCTGGAGTAACACCGGGACAGGAAACTATGGCTACACCTTC. This codes for CAWSNTGTGNYGYTF.

The V and J genes are TRBV11-2 and TRBJ2-7; TRBD1 aligns across 9 bases. The CDR3 spans 16 residues. The V gene's germline CDR1 is SGHAT and CDR2 FQNNGV. J lost 0 bases, V lost 1 base, and 4 bases had no gene match. CDR3 sequence: CASSLGDRVSSYEQYF. The CDR3 nucleotides read TGTGCCAGCAGCTTAGGGGACAGGGTCAGCTCCTACGAGCAGTACTTC. The variable domain in full, completed from reference TRBV11-2 and TRBJ2-7, reads EAGVAQSPRYKIIEKRQSVAFWCNPISGHATLYWYQQILGQGPKLLIQFQNNGVVDDSQLPKDRFSAERLKGVDSTLKIQPAKLEDSAVYLCASSLGDRVSSYEQYFGPGTRLTVT.